This TCR beta chain comes out of a study of cytomegalovirus exposure and HLA in healthy donors. The primer mix had 60 Vbeta and 13 Jbeta primers. Method: immunoSEQ multiplex PCR; TCRdb's copy keeps in-frame clones and lacks some. The sample consists of roughly 77,000 clones, 65% to 70% of them appearing once. V lost 10 bases, J lost 4 bases, and 16 bases stayed unmatched. The CDR3 is made up of 17 amino acids. Germline-derived CDR1 and CDR2 are LNHDA and SQIVND (reference sequence). This chain links TRBV19 with TRBJ2-2, with 9 bases identical to TRBD1. The receptor was derived from a woman aged 45 to 65 in good health and CMV-seropositive. What was sequenced was PBMCs. Here the CDR3 reads CATFLGRDRDSTGELFF. As DNA, the CDR3 is TGTGCCACCTTCTTAGGGAGGGACAGGGACTCCACCGGGGAGCTGTTTTTT.